The rows below give T cell receptor beta chains drawn from one sample of a study of blood T cell repertoires in COVID-19. Only in-frame clones appear in the TCRdb table, and some are missing; sequencing was by immunoSEQ multiplex PCR. There are roughly 100,000 clones in the sample; 70% to 85% occur only once, and over 7.5% lies in the top ten. Sequencing was done on a sample of peripheral blood. The receptors originated from a man between 60 and 75 years old with active or convalescent COVID-19. Both conserved end residues are trimmed from each CDR3. D genes are given only for firm matches.

d_gene: TRBD1; v_gene: TRBV19; CDR3aa: ASSISDRARAEAF
d_gene: TRBD2; v_gene: TRBV29-1; CDR3aa: SVDPETSGYNEQF
d_gene: TRBD1; v_gene: TRBV2; CDR3aa: ASSGTGFADTQY
d_gene: NA; v_gene: TRBV6-5; CDR3aa: ASSRTRGTDTQY
d_gene: NA; v_gene: TRBV28; CDR3aa: ASSLSSGAPPLH
d_gene: NA; v_gene: TRBV28; CDR3aa: ASSLRGPTS
d_gene: NA; v_gene: TRBV3-1/TRBV3-2; CDR3aa: ASSPYPTALYGYT
d_gene: NA; v_gene: TRBV6-5; CDR3aa: ASTRGLREQF
d_gene: NA; v_gene: TRBV11-2; CDR3aa: ASCLGGNTEAF
d_gene: TRBD1; v_gene: TRBV7-2; CDR3aa: ASSSARGRIETQY
d_gene: NA; v_gene: TRBV18; CDR3aa: ASSTQGVQPQH
d_gene: NA; v_gene: TRBV2; CDR3aa: ASRGGLARDTDTQY
d_gene: NA; v_gene: TRBV7-2; CDR3aa: ASSFLLASSYNEQF
d_gene: NA; v_gene: TRBV12-3/TRBV12-4; CDR3aa: ASSVRQVGAF
d_gene: NA; v_gene: TRBV2; CDR3aa: ASSVLQETQY
d_gene: TRBD2; v_gene: TRBV27; CDR3aa: ASTWAGGPGDTQY
d_gene: NA; v_gene: TRBV7-8; CDR3aa: ASSPRRGGPANEKLF
d_gene: TRBD2; v_gene: TRBV4-1; CDR3aa: ASSGDFKTTSGIFPGELF
d_gene: TRBD2; v_gene: TRBV28; CDR3aa: ASSLLGREDSYEQY
d_gene: NA; v_gene: TRBV18; CDR3aa: ASSEMGGNTEAF
d_gene: TRBD2; v_gene: TRBV19; CDR3aa: ASSSSGRETQY
d_gene: NA; v_gene: TRBV30; CDR3aa: AWSVLGGRRVNYGYT
d_gene: NA; v_gene: TRBV27; CDR3aa: ASSLWGHDHYNEQF
d_gene: TRBD2; v_gene: TRBV2; CDR3aa: ASSEGGLAGEGEQY
d_gene: NA; v_gene: TRBV2; CDR3aa: ASSEVTDTGELF
d_gene: TRBD1; v_gene: TRBV2; CDR3aa: ASSGRGGQGYEKLF
d_gene: TRBD2; v_gene: TRBV7-9; CDR3aa: ASSLMGLGITDTQY
d_gene: NA; v_gene: TRBV6-9; CDR3aa: ARFNRDNCQETQY
d_gene: NA; v_gene: TRBV11-1; CDR3aa: ASSLAGPVYNEQF
d_gene: NA; v_gene: TRBV18; CDR3aa: ASSPRAGGFLYTEAF
d_gene: NA; v_gene: TRBV10-1; CDR3aa: ATGSPLH
d_gene: TRBD2; v_gene: TRBV24-1; CDR3aa: ATSAGGYEQY
d_gene: TRBD2; v_gene: TRBV7-8; CDR3aa: ASTPLSGGGSSYNEQF
d_gene: NA; v_gene: TRBV5-1; CDR3aa: ASSLSGLGNEQF
d_gene: NA; v_gene: TRBV28; CDR3aa: ASTHSRQGSAEAF
d_gene: TRBD1; v_gene: TRBV18; CDR3aa: ASSQTGGFSGNTIY
d_gene: NA; v_gene: TRBV15; CDR3aa: ATSTDYENIQY
d_gene: NA; v_gene: TRBV5-5; CDR3aa: ASSLWGEGNQPQH
d_gene: TRBD2; v_gene: TRBV5-1; CDR3aa: ASGSGSGYNEQF
d_gene: TRBD2; v_gene: TRBV10-3; CDR3aa: AIRGGVTTHPFGTDTQY
d_gene: TRBD2; v_gene: TRBV2; CDR3aa: ASSALLVAGVPYNEQF
d_gene: TRBD2; v_gene: TRBV3-1/TRBV3-2; CDR3aa: ASSQQLAGGNEQF
d_gene: TRBD2; v_gene: TRBV9; CDR3aa: ASSQGTTLGEQF
d_gene: TRBD1; v_gene: TRBV4-1; CDR3aa: ASSQEETGASPLH
d_gene: NA; v_gene: TRBV18; CDR3aa: ASSQGTKETQY
d_gene: NA; v_gene: TRBV11-2; CDR3aa: ASSLGRGRGDQPQH
d_gene: NA; v_gene: TRBV7-2; CDR3aa: ASSNEAARNNEQF
d_gene: TRBD2; v_gene: TRBV11-2; CDR3aa: ASSLGASGSTDTQY
d_gene: NA; v_gene: TRBV2; CDR3aa: ASSGQRSSGNTIY
d_gene: TRBD2; v_gene: TRBV4-3; CDR3aa: ASSQVAGGQVDTQY
d_gene: TRBD2; v_gene: TRBV11-2; CDR3aa: ASSRSSGSTDTQY
d_gene: TRBD2; v_gene: TRBV10-3; CDR3aa: ATNPLGLAGSLGTDTQY
d_gene: NA; v_gene: TRBV5-8; CDR3aa: ARVAGVRETQY
d_gene: NA; v_gene: TRBV10-3; CDR3aa: AISRAGNTIY
d_gene: NA; v_gene: TRBV4-1; CDR3aa: ASSRLPRVGGGQETQY